Following are 11 T cell receptor beta chains from one sample sequenced in a study of T cell clones after liver transplantation. Sequencing was performed with immunoSEQ multiplex PCR; in TCRdb, only in-frame clones are kept and a portion is missing. The sample lists roughly 80,000 clones, over 80% seen once, with over 2.5% in the top ten. The sample in question was CD4+ T cells from blood, obtained at the 22-month timepoint. Receptors originate from a human patient who received a liver transplant. The T cells may partly be graft donor cells.

This clone was seen repeatedly, ten times or more. The chain carries TRBV4-2 and TRBJ2-3, with D possibly TRBD2 on 6 matching bases. With 4 bases removed from V and 7 bases from J, the gap between germline ends came to 12 bases. CDR1 is LGHNA and CDR2 is YNFKEQ in the germline V gene. This CDR3 region has 13 residues. The CDR3 sequence: CASSRGGGNTQYF. The CDR3 DNA sequence: TGTGCCAGCAGCCGGGGAGGCGGTAATACGCAGTATTTT.

This clone was found a few times. The V and J genes are TRBV5-6 and TRBJ2-5; 8 nucleotides agree with TRBD1. V lost 4 bases to trimming and J lost 5 bases; unmatched junction nucleotides: 4. This CDR3 has 13 residues. Germline CDR1 SGHDT, CDR2 YYEEEE. CDR3: CASSQGAGETQYF. For the CDR3, the DNA is TGTGCCAGCAGCCAGGGGGCCGGGGAGACCCAGTACTTC.

The chain carries TRBV29-1 and TRBJ1-1, with a weak D call TRBD1 (6 bases). Germline CDR1 and CDR2: SQVTM and ANQGSEA. The CDR3 is made up of 15 amino acids. Deletions cut 0 bases from V and 6 bases from J, with 17 bases between. Here the CDR3 reads CSVEDLNPGTPEAFF. The CDR3 region has the DNA TGCAGCGTTGAAGATCTTAACCCCGGGACACCTGAAGCTTTCTTT.

CDR3 sequence reads: CASSFAGLARRFTDTQYF. The DNA for the CDR3 is TGTGCCAGCAGCTTCGCGGGACTAGCGAGGAGATTTACAGATACGCAGTATTTT. The chain carries TRBV5-4 and TRBJ2-3; 10 positions agree with TRBD2. This CDR3 region has 18 residues. CDR1 and CDR2 from the germline V gene are SGHNT and YYREEE (reference sequence). The V gene end was trimmed by 2 bases and the J gene end by 3 bases; junction bases not matched to a gene: 12.

The chain links TRBV11-2 to TRBJ2-5; 8 bases match TRBD1. V was clipped by 5 bases and J by 7 bases; unmatched bases: 12. From germline, CDR1 is SGHAT and CDR2 FQNNGV. The CDR3 runs 15 residues. The CDR3 sequence is CASSPHPGQGGTQYF. In DNA form, the CDR3 reads TGTGCCAGCAGCCCCCACCCTGGACAGGGTGGGACCCAGTACTTC. Using reference TRBV11-2 and TRBJ2-5 for the parts outside the CDR3, the full variable domain is EAGVAQSPRYKIIEKRQSVAFWCNPISGHATLYWYQQILGQGPKLLIQFQNNGVVDDSQLPKDRFSAERLKGVDSTLKIQPAKLEDSAVYLCASSPHPGQGGTQYFGPGTRLLVL.

This clone appeared a single time. The J gene is TRBJ2-5, the V gene TRBV11-2, with D possibly being TRBD1 (5 bases). CDR1 and CDR2 (germline): SGHAT, FQNNGV. V was cut by 5 bases and J by 2 bases, with 21 bases left in between. This CDR3 spans 17 amino acids. CDR3 DNA: TGTGCCAGCAGCCCCCCGGCTCCCGGACATCATCAAGAGACCCAGTACTTC. Translating it yields CASSPPAPGHHQETQYF.

The V gene is TRBV7-2, the J gene TRBJ1-5; D ambiguous. The ends were cut back, 4 bases at V and 6 bases at J, with 10 bases in the middle. Germline V lookup: CDR1 SGHTA, CDR2 FQGNSA. The CDR3 has 13 residues. Here the CDR3 DNA reads TGTGCCAGCAGCTCAAAGGCCGGTCAGCCCCAGCATTTT. Its protein is CASSSKAGQPQHF.

The V call is TRBV5-4, the J call TRBJ2-7, with TRBD2 matching 8 bases. Germline trimming cut 1 base from V and 4 bases from J; bases unmatched to any gene: 7. This CDR3 is 15 amino acids long. CDR1 is SGHNT, CDR2 YYREEE, per germline (reference sequence). The chain's CDR3 is CASSLRLAFPYEQYF. CDR3 DNA: TGTGCCAGCAGCTTGAGACTAGCGTTTCCTTACGAGCAGTACTTC. The full variable domain, rest sourced from reference TRBV5-4 and TRBJ2-7, is ETGVTQSPTHLIKTRGQQVTLRCSSQSGHNTVSWYQQALGQGPQFIFQYYREEENGRGNFPPRFSGLQFPNYSSELNVNALELDDSALYLCASSLRLAFPYEQYFGPGTRLTVT.

V usage is TRBV7-2 and J usage is TRBJ2-2; 7 positions agree with TRBD1. CDR1 is SGHTA and CDR2 is FQGNSA in the germline V gene. The CDR3 length is 16 residues. With 5 bases clipped from V and 1 base from J, the junction kept 7 bases outside the gene matches. Here the CDR3 DNA reads TGTGCCAGCAGCGTAAGGGGGCGAAAGAACACCGGGGAGCTGTTTTTT. As protein: CASSVRGRKNTGELFF.

This chain connects TRBV7-2 to TRBJ2-4; possibly TRBD2 for D (6 bases). Trimming took off 2 bases at V and 6 bases at J, with 14 bases between the two ends. The length of the CDR3 is 15 residues. Germline V gives CDR1 SGHTA, CDR2 FQGNSA. CDR3 sequence (DNA): TGTGCCAGCAGCTTACGGCTCACCGGGGGAAACATTCAGTACTTC. As protein: CASSLRLTGGNIQYF.

In this sample, this clone turned up once. This chain connects TRBV10-1 to TRBJ1-2; TRBD1 agrees at 8 bases. With V trimmed by 2 bases and J by 4 bases, 6 bases remained unmatched. Germline V gives CDR1 WNHNN, CDR2 SYGVQD (reference sequence). The CDR3 is made up of 15 amino acids. The CDR3 region has the DNA TGCGCCAGCAGTGAGGAAGATACAGGGGGCTATGGCTACACCTTC. Translation: CASSEEDTGGYGYTF.